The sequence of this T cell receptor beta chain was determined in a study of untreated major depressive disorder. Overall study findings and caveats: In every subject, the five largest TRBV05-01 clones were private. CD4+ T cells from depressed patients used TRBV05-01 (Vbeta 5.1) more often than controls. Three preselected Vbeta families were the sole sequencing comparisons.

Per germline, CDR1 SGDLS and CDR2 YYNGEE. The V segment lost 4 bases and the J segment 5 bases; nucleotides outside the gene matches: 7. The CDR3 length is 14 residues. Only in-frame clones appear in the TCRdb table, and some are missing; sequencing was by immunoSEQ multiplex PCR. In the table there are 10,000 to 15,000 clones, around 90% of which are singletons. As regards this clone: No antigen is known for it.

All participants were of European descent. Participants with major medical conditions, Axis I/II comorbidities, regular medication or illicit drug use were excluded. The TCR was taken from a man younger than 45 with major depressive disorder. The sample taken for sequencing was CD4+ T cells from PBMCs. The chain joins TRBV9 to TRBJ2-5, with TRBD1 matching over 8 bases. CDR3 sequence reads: CASSIDRGSETQYF. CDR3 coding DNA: TGTGCCAGCAGCATCGACAGGGGATCGGAGACCCAGTACTTC.